One and the same sample provided the 29 T cell receptor beta chains below, sequenced in a study of tumor-infiltrating lymphocytes in primary liver carcinoma. They got blood RNA out of unsorted whole blood and also pulled out germline DNA. TCR beta cDNA was made from 400 to 500 ng total RNA with a constant-region primer. Sequencing libraries for TCR beta derived from three nested multiplex PCR rounds that used slightly modified ARM-PCR. Two initial PCR rounds of roughly 10 cycles each paired TRBV1-TRBV30 forward primers with a C-beta reverse primer. TCRdb reprocessed the multiplex PCR reads with MiXCR, giving one entry per CDR3 protein. The table has some 180,000 distinct CDR3 sequences, about 60% seen once. Sequencing was carried out using peripheral blood. These receptors came from a man aged 35 to 55 with primary liver carcinoma and hepatitis B virus infection.

This clonotype was detected only a few times. The chain uses TRBV10-2 and TRBJ1-4; 8 bases agree with TRBD1. Germline V gene data show CDR1 as WSHSY and CDR2 as SAAADI. CDR3 length: 14 amino acids. V lost 7 bases and J lost 7; bases outside the gene matches: 8. The DNA of the CDR3 is TGCGCCAGCACTATGGACAGGGCCACTGAAAAACTGTTTTTT. It translates to CASTMDRATEKLFF.

This clonotype was picked up one time. At one end, the junction sequence differs from germline, possibly due to a read error. V gene TRBV6-7 combines with J gene TRBJ2-1, with 10 positions matching TRBD2. TRBV6-7 is an ORF, and what it does is uncertain. The CDR3 contains 16 residues. DNA for the CDR3: TGTGCCAGCAGCCCAACCGGGACTAGCGTTTACAATGAGCAGCTCTTC. Its translation: CASSPTGTSVYNEQLF.

The chain carries TRBV4-1 and TRBJ2-7; 7 bases are shared with TRBD1. This CDR3 contains 14 residues. The V segment lost 4 bases and the J segment 6 bases; nucleotides outside the gene matches: 9. CDR1 and CDR2 (germline): MGHRA, YSYEKL. The CDR3 is CASSRNTGASEQYF. CDR3 DNA: TGCGCCAGCAGCCGAAATACAGGGGCAAGCGAGCAGTACTTC.

The CDR3 spells CASSSVGGQEKLFF. DNA of the CDR3: TGTGCCAGCAGCTCCGTTGGTGGGCAGGAAAAACTGTTTTTT. The V call is TRBV7-9, the J call TRBJ1-4; D ambiguous. The CDR3 is made up of 14 amino acids. V lost 4 bases, J lost 8 bases, and 14 bases lay in between. Germline V CDR1 and CDR2: SEHNR, FQNEAQ (reference sequence).

V and J are TRBV5-1 and TRBJ2-3, with 8 bases identical to TRBD2. The CDR3 is 14 amino acids. Per the germline V gene, CDR1 is SGHRS and CDR2 is YFSETQ. The J segment lost 4 bases and the V segment lost 0 bases, leaving 1 base of the junction unmatched. This CDR3 reads CASSLGTSSDTQYF. The CDR3 DNA reads as TGCGCCAGCAGCTTGGGGACTAGCTCAGATACGCAGTATTTT.

Remarks on this clonotype: A read error may account for a junction end that differs from germline. The chain links TRBV6-5 to TRBJ1-2; tentatively, D is TRBD1 (5 bases). This CDR3 is 14 amino acids long. Germline assignment: CDR1 MNHEY and CDR2 SVGAGI. CDR3 region: CASIYDSPVYGYTF. In DNA form, the CDR3 reads TGTGCCAGCATTTACGACAGCCCGGTCTATGGCTACACCTTC.

The rearrangement uses TRBV6-1 and TRBJ1-5, with no clear D. Trimming pared 1 base from V and 2 bases from J, leaving 9 bases between. CDR1 and CDR2 (germline): MNHNS, SASEGT. CDR3 length equals 15 residues. The DNA of the CDR3 is TGTGCCAGCAGTGAAGGGACCTGGGGCAATCAGCCCCAGCATTTT. Translated: CASSEGTWGNQPQHF.

The chain links TRBV28 to TRBJ2-7; 7 bases agree with TRBD2. The CDR3 runs 16 residues. V was pared by 3 bases and J by 1 base, with 9 bases of the junction left unmatched. The germline V gene has CDR1 MDHEN and CDR2 SYDVKM. The CDR3 sequence is CASSFKGSSGSYEQYF. As DNA, the CDR3 is TGTGCCAGCAGTTTTAAAGGGTCTAGCGGATCCTACGAGCAGTACTTC. Together with reference TRBV28 and TRBJ2-7, the CDR3 gives the full variable domain: DVKVTQSSRYLVKRTGEKVFLECVQDMDHENMFWYRQDPGLGLRLIYFSYDVKMKEKGDIPEGYSVSREKKERFSLILESASTNQTSMYLCASSFKGSSGSYEQYFGPGTRLTVT.

This clonotype showed up just once. The chain combines TRBV5-1 with TRBJ1-1; D perhaps matches TRBD1 (5 bases). CDR1 is SGHRS, CDR2 YFSETQ, per germline. V lost 2 bases to trimming and J lost 4 bases, with 12 bases between them. The CDR3 runs 14 residues. The CDR3 nucleotides read TGCGCCAGCAGCTTCAGAGGGGCACGCACTGAAGCTTTCTTT. It codes for CASSFRGARTEAFF.

With regard to this clonotype: The conserved closing phenylalanine or tryptophan is absent in this CDR3, likely reflecting a read error. This sequence joins TRBV11-1 and TRBJ1-1; a weak D match, TRBD1 (6 bases). The germline V gene encodes CDR1 SGHAT and CDR2 FQDESV (reference sequence). The CDR3 is 16 amino acids. The CDR3 DNA follows: TGTGCCGGCAGCTTAGGGGATGGGGGGCTGAACACTGAAGCTTTCATT. As protein: CAGSLGDGGLNTEAFI.

This clonotype was seen at least ten times. The chain carries TRBV11-2 and TRBJ2-5, with a weak D call TRBD2 (5 bases). Between the trimmed V and J ends, which lost 5 bases and 2 bases, there was a span of 21 bases. CDR3 length: 17 residues. The germline gives CDR1 SGHAT, CDR2 FQNNGV. In DNA form, the CDR3 reads TGTGCCAGCAGCCCCCGGGTCGGATTAGCGAGACAAGAGACCCAGTACTTC. Its translation is CASSPRVGLARQETQYF.

Note on this clonotype: Here the CDR3 omits its conserved ending phenylalanine or tryptophan, so a read error is the likely source. This chain uses TRBV29-1 with TRBJ2-3, with 8 nucleotides matching TRBD2. The CDR3 has 15 residues. V was clipped by 5 bases and J by 2 bases; unmatched bases: 9. The germline V gene has CDR1 SQVTM and CDR2 ANQGSEA. In DNA, the CDR3 is TGCAGCGTTTTTACTGGGACTAGGGCCACAGATACGCAGTATGTT. This translates into CSVFTGTRATDTQYV.

The chain couples TRBV28 to TRBJ1-4; D remains ambiguous. The CDR3 has 14 residues. Per germline, CDR1 MDHEN and CDR2 SYDVKM. V lost 3 bases and J lost 4, with 9 bases in between. CDR3 nucleotide sequence: TGTGCCAGCAGTTTGGGAGGATTTAATGAAAAACTGTTTTTT. The encoded protein is CASSLGGFNEKLFF.

The rearrangement joins TRBV29-1 to TRBJ1-1; D gene unclear. V was trimmed by 1 base and J by 7 bases, leaving 13 bases between them. The germline V gene has CDR1 SQVTM and CDR2 ANQGSEA. The CDR3 totals 13 residues. CDR3 bases: TGCAGCGTTGAAGGGGAAGGGATAGTTGAAGCTTTCTTT. This codes for CSVEGEGIVEAFF. The full variable domain, in which reference TRBV29-1 and TRBJ1-1 provide the parts outside the CDR3, is SAVISQKPSRDICQRGTSLTIQCQVDSQVTMMFWYRQQPGQSLTLIATANQGSEATYESGFVIDKFPISRPNLTFSTLTVSNMSPEDSSIYLCSVEGEGIVEAFFGQGTRLTVV.

The rearrangement links TRBV5-4 to TRBJ1-2, with 8 bases identical to TRBD1. V was pared by 5 bases and J by 4 bases, with 4 bases of the junction left unmatched. Per germline, CDR1 SGHNT and CDR2 YYREEE (reference sequence). The CDR3 consists of 13 residues. CDR3 protein: CASSSDRAYGYTF. The CDR3 DNA reads TGTGCCAGCAGTTCGGACAGGGCCTATGGCTACACCTTC.

This chain links TRBV6-5 with TRBJ2-2; 9 nucleotides match TRBD2. The CDR3 sequence is 16 residues long. The junction had 9 bases not matched to a gene; V was cut back by 0 bases and J by 10 bases. Looked up from germline, CDR1 is MNHEY and CDR2 is SVGAGI. The CDR3 spells CASSYSGTSNGEELFF. DNA for the CDR3: TGTGCCAGCAGTTACTCCGGGACTAGCAATGGCGAGGAGCTGTTTTTT.

The table lists this clonotype with a few counts. This chain connects TRBV29-1 to TRBJ2-7; unclear D gene. Trimming shortened V by 0 bases and J by 9 bases, and 12 bases separated the two germline ends. This CDR3 is 12 amino acids long. Germline V gene lookup returns CDR1 SQVTM and CDR2 ANQGSEA. CDR3 sequence reads: CSVEDVQTGQYF. The CDR3 DNA reads as TGCAGCGTTGAAGATGTACAGACCGGGCAGTACTTC.

Comment on this clonotype: One junction end does not reproduce the germline sequence, and a read error may be involved. The chain joins TRBV6-1 to TRBJ2-1; D may correspond to TRBD1 or TRBD2 (5 bases each). There are 14 residues in the CDR3. Germline values: CDR1 MNHNS, CDR2 SASEGT. The CDR3 nucleotides are TGTGCCAGCAGGGGGGAACAGTACTACAGTGAGCAGTTCTTC. Translated: CASRGEQYYSEQFF.

As for this clonotype: Mismatch with germline at one junction end may stem from a read error. The chain links TRBV12-3 or TRBV12-4 to TRBJ1-2, with D maybe TRBD1 (5 bases). The CDR3 has 15 amino acids. The CDR3 DNA reads as TGTGCCAGCAGTCAAAGGGCAGGGTCTTTCTATGACTACACCTTC. Encoded protein: CASSQRAGSFYDYTF.

J is TRBJ1-1 and V is TRBV12-3 or TRBV12-4; the D is unclear. V gave up 2 bases and J gave up 0 bases, with 7 bases separating them. This CDR3 has 14 residues. The DNA for the CDR3 is TGTGCCAGCAGTTTAAGTCAGATGAACACTGAAGCTTTCTTT. Translation gives CASSLSQMNTEAFF.

This clonotype was counted a few times. J is TRBJ2-7 and V is TRBV10-3, with a weak D call TRBD2 (6 bases). V lost 6 bases and J 3 bases, leaving 12 bases between the germline ends. The CDR3 consists of 13 residues. Per the germline V gene, CDR1 is ENHRY and CDR2 is SYGVKD. DNA for the CDR3: TGTGCCATCAGGGGGCCTAGCGACTACGAGCAGTACTTC. Translated: CAIRGPSDYEQYF.

Points on this clonotype: The junction differs from germline at one of its ends, possibly a read error. The chain has TRBV11-2 and TRBJ2-7; no reliable D call. CDR1 is SGHAT, CDR2 FQNNGV, per germline. CDR3 length: 14 residues. The CDR3: CASSSADGAYELYF. The CDR3 bases are TGTGCCAGCAGCTCTGCCGACGGAGCCTACGAGCTGTACTTC. The full variable domain, with the rest looked up from reference TRBV11-2 and TRBJ2-7, is EAGVAQSPRYKIIEKRQSVAFWCNPISGHATLYWYQQILGQGPKLLIQFQNNGVVDDSQLPKDRFSAERLKGVDSTLKIQPAKLEDSAVYLCASSSADGAYELYFGPGTRLTVT.

In this sample, this clonotype turned up many times. The J gene is TRBJ1-1, the V gene TRBV11-2; D unresolved. The CDR3 is 11 residues long. The germline V gene encodes CDR1 SGHAT and CDR2 FQNNGV. V lost 5 bases and J lost 6, with 7 bases in between. The CDR3 region is CASSRTSEAFF. For the CDR3, the DNA is TGTGCCAGCAGCCGGACTTCTGAAGCTTTCTTT.

This clonotype was counted a few times. The rearrangement links TRBV29-1 to TRBJ2-7; D is unresolved. CDR1 SQVTM and CDR2 ANQGSEA come from the germline V gene. The CDR3 totals 13 residues. V lost 7 bases and J lost 6, with 19 bases in between. The DNA for the CDR3 is TGCAGCGCTTTCTTGGGGAATTTTGCCGAGCAGTACTTC. As protein: CSAFLGNFAEQYF.

With regard to this clonotype: One end of the junction does not line up with germline, which may come from a read error. The chain joins TRBV12-3 or TRBV12-4 to TRBJ1-4; D not certain. This CDR3 is built from 15 residues. Here the CDR3 reads CASSFRGYPNENLFF. The CDR3 DNA is TGTGCCAGCAGTTTCCGAGGGTATCCTAATGAAAATCTGTTTTTT.

This clonotype has a handful of counts. V is TRBV12-3 or TRBV12-4 and J is TRBJ2-1, with D perhaps matching TRBD2 (5 bases). The CDR3 covers 13 residues. V was shortened by 3 bases and J by 8 bases, with 11 bases between the two germline ends. CDR3 nucleotides: TGTGCCAGCAGTTTGCGGACTCTCCATGAGCAGTTCTTC. It encodes CASSLRTLHEQFF.

This clonotype showed up many times. The chain has TRBV29-1 and TRBJ2-3; TRBD2 matches at 8 bases. J gave up 5 bases and V 2 bases, and 6 bases lay outside the gene matches. The CDR3 spans 14 residues. The germline CDR1 and CDR2 sequences are SQVTM and ANQGSEA. The CDR3 sequence is CSVERTSPEDTQYF. The CDR3 region has the DNA TGCAGCGTTGAACGGACTAGCCCGGAAGATACGCAGTATTTT.

In this sample, this clonotype turned up many times. The J gene is TRBJ2-5, the V gene TRBV11-2; 9 bases line up with TRBD2. J was trimmed by 3 bases and V by 5 bases; bases with no gene match: 4. The CDR3 spans 14 residues. Germline values: CDR1 SGHAT, CDR2 FQNNGV. The CDR3 protein is CASSLAGREETQYF. The CDR3 DNA reads TGTGCCAGCAGCCTAGCGGGACGGGAAGAGACCCAGTACTTC. Supplemented by reference TRBV11-2 and TRBJ2-5, the full variable domain reads EAGVAQSPRYKIIEKRQSVAFWCNPISGHATLYWYQQILGQGPKLLIQFQNNGVVDDSQLPKDRFSAERLKGVDSTLKIQPAKLEDSAVYLCASSLAGREETQYFGPGTRLLVL.

J is TRBJ2-2 and V is TRBV7-9, with unresolved D. V was pared by 7 bases and J by 8 bases, with 5 bases between. Germline-derived CDR1 and CDR2 are SEHNR and FQNEAQ (reference sequence). This CDR3 contains 10 residues. DNA of the CDR3: TGTGCCAGCACGTTGGGGGAGCTGTTTTTT. Protein: CASTLGELFF.